The 21 T cell receptor beta chains presented below share a single source sample, sequenced in a study of cytomegalovirus exposure and HLA in healthy donors. PCR amplification relied on 60 Vbeta primers (plus 13 Jbeta primers). Data came from immunoSEQ multiplex PCR; TCRdb stores just in-frame clones and leaves some out. The table lists 80,000 to 95,000 clones, roughly 63% of them singletons. The sequencing input was PBMCs. The receptors were sampled from a woman in her 30s in good health and CMV-seronegative.

This sequence joins TRBV6-5 and TRBJ1-1; D call uncertain. The CDR3 length is 15 residues. Germline-derived CDR1 and CDR2 are MNHEY and SVGAGI. V was clipped by 3 bases and J by 0 bases, with 11 bases between them. The CDR3: CASSYDGSLNTEAFF. The CDR3, as DNA: TGTGCCAGCAGTTATGACGGGTCCTTGAACACTGAAGCTTTCTTT.

This chain uses TRBV7-9 with TRBJ1-5; D is unresolved. Germline V lookup: CDR1 SEHNR, CDR2 FQNEAQ (reference sequence). V shed 3 bases and J shed 0 bases, with 3 bases lying between them. The CDR3 consists of 13 residues. This CDR3 is CASSFNSNQPQHF. Written as DNA, the CDR3 is TGTGCCAGCAGCTTCAATAGCAATCAGCCCCAGCATTTT.

This clone was recorded a few times. The V call is TRBV7-9, the J call TRBJ2-7, with D possibly matching TRBD1 (6 bases). V was shortened by 6 bases and J by 6 bases, with 21 bases between the two germline ends. Germline lookup yields CDR1 SEHNR and CDR2 FQNEAQ (reference sequence). The CDR3 is made up of 15 amino acids. The CDR3 here is CASSRDIITRGEQYF. CDR3 bases: TGTGCCAGCAGTCGGGACATCATTACAAGGGGCGAGCAGTACTTC.

CDR3 in DNA: TGTGCCAGCAGCTTGGCTCCAGGGAAAGGGTATGGCTACACCTTC. It encodes CASSLAPGKGYGYTF. The V and J genes are TRBV5-6 and TRBJ1-2; possibly TRBD1 for D (5 bases). The germline CDR1 and CDR2 sequences are SGHDT and YYEEEE. The CDR3 totals 15 residues. V was pared by 0 bases and J by 5 bases, with 14 bases between.

This clone was recorded a few times. This rearrangement joins TRBV5-1 to TRBJ1-1; 7 positions match TRBD1. V lost 4 bases, J lost 1 base, and 7 bases stayed unmatched. CDR1 and CDR2 (germline): SGHRS, YFSETQ. The CDR3 extends over 15 amino acids. CDR3: CASSLWTGANTEAFF. CDR3 nucleotides: TGCGCCAGCAGCCTGTGGACAGGAGCGAACACTGAAGCTTTCTTT. The full variable domain, its missing parts supplied by reference TRBV5-1 and TRBJ1-1, is KAGVTQTPRYLIKTRGQQVTLSCSPISGHRSVSWYQQTPGQGLQFLFEYFSETQRNKGNFPGRFSGRQFSNSRSEMNVSTLELGDSALYLCASSLWTGANTEAFFGQGTRLTVV.

This clone occurred a few times. The chain has TRBV5-1 and TRBJ2-5; possible D gene TRBD1, 7 bases. The V end was cut by 1 base, the J end by 5 bases, with 15 bases between. This CDR3 has 15 amino acids. Germline V gene sequence: CDR1 SGHRS, CDR2 YFSETQ. Written as DNA, the CDR3 is TGCGCCAGCAGCTTGATCCCAGGGGGGACGGAGACCCAGTACTTC. Translated: CASSLIPGGTETQYF. Together with reference TRBV5-1 and TRBJ2-5, the CDR3 gives the full variable domain: KAGVTQTPRYLIKTRGQQVTLSCSPISGHRSVSWYQQTPGQGLQFLFEYFSETQRNKGNFPGRFSGRQFSNSRSEMNVSTLELGDSALYLCASSLIPGGTETQYFGPGTRLLVL.

The chain combines TRBV27 with TRBJ2-7; 10 nucleotides align to TRBD1. The germline gives CDR1 MNHEY, CDR2 SMNVEV (reference sequence). This CDR3 region has 13 residues. Unmatched junction bases numbered 2, after V lost 4 bases and J lost 5 bases. The CDR3 loop reads CASSSGTGDEQYF. For the CDR3, the DNA is TGTGCCAGCAGTTCCGGGACAGGGGACGAGCAGTACTTC.

This clone was observed once. At one end the junction does not follow the germline gene, possibly because of a read error. J is TRBJ2-3 and V is TRBV7-8; 10 bases are a match to TRBD1. Germline V lookup: CDR1 SGHVS, CDR2 FQNEAQ. This CDR3 comprises 17 residues. The DNA of the CDR3 is TGTGCTAGCAGCCGGACAGGGGGAATCCTCGGCACAGATACGCAGTATTTT. This sequence encodes CASSRTGGILGTDTQYF.

The J gene is TRBJ2-7, the V gene TRBV29-1, with 7 bases identical to TRBD1. The trim removed 5 bases at V and 0 bases at J, leaving 7 bases unmatched. The germline CDR1 and CDR2 sequences are SQVTM and ANQGSEA. The CDR3 has 14 amino acids. The CDR3 DNA reads TGCAGCGTTTCTGAGACAGGGCTCTCCTACGAGCAGTACTTC. Its protein product is CSVSETGLSYEQYF.

The chain has TRBV28 and TRBJ1-4; D call uncertain. CDR1 MDHEN and CDR2 SYDVKM come from the germline V gene. Trimming shortened V by 3 bases and J by 7 bases, and 9 bases separated the two germline ends. This CDR3 comprises 13 residues. The CDR3: CASSFVQIEKLFF. The CDR3 nucleotides are TGTGCCAGCAGTTTCGTACAGATTGAAAAACTGTTTTTT.

The genes are TRBV5-1 and TRBJ1-5, with TRBD1 as a possible D gene (6 bases). This CDR3 has 15 amino acids. V was clipped by 1 base and J by 0 bases, with 8 bases between them. CDR1 SGHRS and CDR2 YFSETQ come from the germline V gene. The DNA for the CDR3 is TGCGCCAGCAGCTTGACAGGGTTTAGCAATCAGCCCCAGCATTTT. Amino acids: CASSLTGFSNQPQHF.

This chain uses TRBV6-6 with TRBJ2-7; perhaps TRBD1 as D (5 bases). The CDR3 runs 14 residues. Germline V CDR1 and CDR2: MNHNY, SVGAGI (reference sequence). The V gene lost 6 bases and the J gene lost 4 bases, with 16 bases spanning the gap. In nucleotides, the CDR3 is TGTGCCAGCAGACCCAGGCCCACAGGTTACGAGCAGTACTTC. Residues: CASRPRPTGYEQYF.

Only a few counts were recorded for this clone. Here the CDR3 DNA reads TGTGCCAGCAGCCAAGATCAGCCGGGACTACGGCGGAGCGAGCAGTACTTC. It is translated as CASSQDQPGLRRSEQYF. The chain employs TRBV14 and TRBJ2-7, with 7 bases identical to TRBD2. The CDR3 is made up of 17 amino acids. V dropped 0 bases and J dropped 6; count of bases not matched to a gene: 14. Germline CDR1 and CDR2: SGHDN and FVKESK.

The sample holds a few counts of this clone. This rearrangement joins TRBV4-2 to TRBJ1-2, with D possibly TRBD1 on 5 matching bases. The germline V gene has CDR1 LGHNA and CDR2 YNFKEQ. V lost 0 bases and J 0 bases, leaving 14 bases between the germline ends. The CDR3 runs 17 residues. The CDR3 is CASSQDLRDEANYGYTF. The CDR3 DNA reads as TGTGCCAGCAGCCAAGACTTGCGGGACGAGGCTAACTATGGCTACACCTTC.

This clone was recorded once. The V gene is TRBV6-5, the J gene TRBJ1-2; 7 bases agree with TRBD1. The CDR3 length is 13 residues. With 10 bases clipped from V and 6 bases from J, the junction kept 11 bases outside the gene matches. From germline, CDR1 is MNHEY and CDR2 SVGAGI. The CDR3 protein is CATYRQGANGYTF. For the CDR3, the DNA is TGTGCCACCTACCGACAGGGCGCGAATGGCTACACCTTC.

The chain couples TRBV7-3 to TRBJ2-7; TRBD2 might be the D (5 bases). The germline V gene encodes CDR1 SGHTA and CDR2 FQGTGA. There are 14 residues in the CDR3. With 2 bases removed from V and 2 bases from J, the gap between germline ends came to 10 bases. As DNA, the CDR3 is TGTGCCAGCAGCTTATATCTAGCACCCTACGAGCAGTACTTC. Encoded protein: CASSLYLAPYEQYF.

The rearrangement uses TRBV15 and TRBJ2-3; maybe TRBD1 (6 bases). V was pared by 2 bases and J by 2 bases, with 8 bases between. This CDR3 is 14 amino acids long. CDR1 is LNHNV and CDR2 is YYDKDF in the germline V gene (reference sequence). The CDR3 protein is CATSRSGDTDTQYF. CDR3 bases: TGTGCCACCAGCAGATCAGGGGACACAGATACGCAGTATTTT. Based on the CDR3 plus reference TRBV15 and TRBJ2-3, the full variable domain is DAMVIQNPRYQVTQFGKPVTLSCSQTLNHNVMYWYQQKSSQAPKLLFHYYDKDFNNEADTPDNFQSRRPNTSFCFLDIRSPGLGDTAMYLCATSRSGDTDTQYFGPGTRLTVL.

This rearrangement joins TRBV7-9 to TRBJ2-5; D is unresolved. Germline V gene lookup returns CDR1 SEHNR and CDR2 FQNEAQ (reference sequence). This CDR3 spans 14 amino acids. V was pared by 6 bases and J by 5 bases, with 16 bases between. Written as DNA, the CDR3 is TGTGCCAGCAGAGACTTAAACTCCGGGGAGACCCAGTACTTC. It encodes CASRDLNSGETQYF.

The gene calls are TRBV27 and TRBJ2-7; unclear D gene. In germline, CDR1 is MNHEY, CDR2 SMNVEV (reference sequence). V shed 3 bases and J shed 4 bases, with 10 bases lying between them. The CDR3 length is 13 residues. In DNA form, the CDR3 reads TGTGCCAGCAGTTTCGCAGGTAGTTACGAGCAGTACTTC. Its protein is CASSFAGSYEQYF.

The chain links TRBV13 to TRBJ2-1; the D gene is possibly TRBD2 (5 bases). Germline CDR1 PRHDT, CDR2 FYEKMQ (reference sequence). Trimming stripped 2 bases from V and 5 bases from J, with 16 bases between. CDR3 length: 16 amino acids. The CDR3 sequence: CASSLLLDRGNNEQFF. Here the CDR3 DNA reads TGTGCCAGCAGCTTATTATTGGATCGGGGAAACAATGAGCAGTTCTTC.

The rearrangement uses TRBV4-2 and TRBJ2-2; D is ambiguous. Germline CDR1 LGHNA, CDR2 YNFKEQ. Trimming pared 5 bases from V and 9 bases from J, leaving 10 bases between. This CDR3 has 12 residues. The DNA of the CDR3 is TGTGCCAGCAGCTTTCTAGATAGGGAGCTGTTTTTT. It encodes CASSFLDRELFF.